The entry below describes one T cell receptor (beta chain). Its target is unknown. Each donor was a Caucasian adult residing in Nashville, Tennessee. A CD45RA-negative memory subset and a CD45RA+ naive subset were separated from the CD4+ cells. The sample originates from a study of shared clonotypes between healthy human individuals. Study findings and constraints: Since donors were few, the genetic and exposure-history diversity represented was limited. With a handful of donors compared, 4.5% to 6.5% of naive CD4 clonotypes were shared.

Clones were sequenced by immunoSEQ multiplex PCR, and TCRdb holds only the in-frame ones, with some missing. The sample lists millions of clones, more than 80% occurring once. Trimming left V 5 bases short and J 11 bases short, with 15 bases between. CDR3 length: 12 residues. Germline lookup yields CDR1 SGHTA and CDR2 FQGNSA. Specimen: naive CD4+ T cells sorted from blood. Subset reported: CD45RA+ positively selected. This TCR came from a man aged 18-30 years in good health. The chain links TRBV7-2 to TRBJ1-2, with D perhaps TRBD1 (5 bases). The CDR3 reads CASSRYQGSYTF. The CDR3, as DNA: TGTGCCAGCAGCCGCTACCAGGGTTCTTACACCTTC.